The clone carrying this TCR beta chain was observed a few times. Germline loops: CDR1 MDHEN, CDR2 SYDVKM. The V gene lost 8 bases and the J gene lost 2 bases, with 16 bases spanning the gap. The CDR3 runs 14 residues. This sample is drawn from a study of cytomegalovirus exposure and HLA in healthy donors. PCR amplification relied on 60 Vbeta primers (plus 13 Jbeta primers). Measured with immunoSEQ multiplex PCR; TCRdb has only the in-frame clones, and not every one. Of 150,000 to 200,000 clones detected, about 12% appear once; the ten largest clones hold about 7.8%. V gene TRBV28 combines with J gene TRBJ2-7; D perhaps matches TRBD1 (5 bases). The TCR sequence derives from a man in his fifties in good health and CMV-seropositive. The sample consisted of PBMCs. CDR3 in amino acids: CASALTGQPYEQYV. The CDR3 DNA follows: TGTGCCAGCGCCCTAACAGGACAACCCTACGAGCAGTACGTC.